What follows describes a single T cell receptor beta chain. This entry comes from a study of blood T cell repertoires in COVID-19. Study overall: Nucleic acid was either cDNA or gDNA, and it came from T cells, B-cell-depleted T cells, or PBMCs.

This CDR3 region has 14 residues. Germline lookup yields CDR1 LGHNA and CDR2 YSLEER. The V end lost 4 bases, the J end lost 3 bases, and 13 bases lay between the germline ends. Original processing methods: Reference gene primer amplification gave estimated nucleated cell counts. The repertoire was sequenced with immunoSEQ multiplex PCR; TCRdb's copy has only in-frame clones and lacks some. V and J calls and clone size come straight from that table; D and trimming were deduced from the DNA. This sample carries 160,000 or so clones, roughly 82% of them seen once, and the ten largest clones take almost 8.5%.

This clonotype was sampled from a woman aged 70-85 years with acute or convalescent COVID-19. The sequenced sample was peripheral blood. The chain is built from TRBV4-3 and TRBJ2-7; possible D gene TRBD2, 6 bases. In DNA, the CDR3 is TGCGCCAGCAGCCCCACCAGGACTAACTACGAGCAGTACTTC. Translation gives CASSPTRTNYEQYF.